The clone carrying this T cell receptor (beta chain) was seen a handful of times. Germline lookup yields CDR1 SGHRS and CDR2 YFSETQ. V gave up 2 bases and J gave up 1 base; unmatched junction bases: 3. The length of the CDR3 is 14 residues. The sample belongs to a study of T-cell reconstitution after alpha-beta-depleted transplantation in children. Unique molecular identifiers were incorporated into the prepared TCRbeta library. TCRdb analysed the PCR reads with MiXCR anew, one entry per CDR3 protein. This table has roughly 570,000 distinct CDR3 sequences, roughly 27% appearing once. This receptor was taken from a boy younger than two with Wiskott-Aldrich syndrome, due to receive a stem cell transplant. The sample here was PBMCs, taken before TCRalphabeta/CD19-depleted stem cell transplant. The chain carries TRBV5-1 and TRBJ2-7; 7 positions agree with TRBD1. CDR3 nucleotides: TGCGCCAGCAGCTTACACAGGGGATCCTACGAGCAGTACTTC. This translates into CASSLHRGSYEQYF.